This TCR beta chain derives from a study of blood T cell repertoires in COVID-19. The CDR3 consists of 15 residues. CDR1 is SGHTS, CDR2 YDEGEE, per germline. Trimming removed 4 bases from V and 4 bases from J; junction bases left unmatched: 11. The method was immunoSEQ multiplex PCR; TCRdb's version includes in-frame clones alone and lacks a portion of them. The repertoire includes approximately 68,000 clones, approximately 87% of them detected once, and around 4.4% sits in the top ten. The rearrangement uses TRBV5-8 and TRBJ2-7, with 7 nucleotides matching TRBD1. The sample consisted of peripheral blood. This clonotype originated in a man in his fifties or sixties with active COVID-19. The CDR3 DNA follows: TGTGCCAGCAGCCCCAGGGACAGCTACTTATACGAGCAGTACTTC. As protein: CASSPRDSYLYEQYF.